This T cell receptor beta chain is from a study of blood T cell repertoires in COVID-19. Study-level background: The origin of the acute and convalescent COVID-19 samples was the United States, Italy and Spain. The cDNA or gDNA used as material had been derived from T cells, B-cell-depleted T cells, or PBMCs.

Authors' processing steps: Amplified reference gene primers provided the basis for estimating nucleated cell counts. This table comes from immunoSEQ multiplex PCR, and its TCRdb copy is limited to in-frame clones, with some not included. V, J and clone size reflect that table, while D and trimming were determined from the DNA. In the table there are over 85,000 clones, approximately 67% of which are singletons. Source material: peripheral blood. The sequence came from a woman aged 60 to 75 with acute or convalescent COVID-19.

The CDR3 bases are TGTGCCAGCACCAGTCTGCACTCTGGAAACACCATATATTTT. Amino acid sequence: CASTSLHSGNTIYF. J is TRBJ1-3 and V is TRBV28, with no clear D. The ends were cut back, 7 bases at V and 0 bases at J, with 10 bases in the middle. The CDR3 loop spans 14 amino acids. The germline CDR1 and CDR2 sequences are MDHEN and SYDVKM.